Presented here are 20 T cell receptor beta chains from one specimen sequenced in a study of cytomegalovirus exposure and HLA in healthy donors. This PCR relied on a set of 60 Vbeta primers and 13 Jbeta primers. The repertoire was sequenced with immunoSEQ multiplex PCR; TCRdb's copy has only in-frame clones and lacks some. Recorded for this sample: about 49,000 clones. Input material: PBMCs. These TCRs come from a man aged 18-30 years in good health and CMV-seropositive.

The chain recombines TRBV15 with TRBJ1-2; D is unclear. The length of the CDR3 is 16 residues. Deletions cut 2 bases from V and 8 bases from J, with 21 bases between. Germline assignment: CDR1 LNHNV and CDR2 YYDKDF (reference sequence). The CDR3 region is CATSRPQEVPRRGYTF. The CDR3 region has the DNA TGTGCCACCAGCAGACCCCAAGAGGTACCTCGAAGAGGCTACACCTTC.

The chain has TRBV14 and TRBJ2-7, with 10 bases identical to TRBD1. Germline assignment: CDR1 SGHDN and CDR2 FVKESK. V was pared by 0 bases and J by 6 bases, with 2 bases of the junction left unmatched. This CDR3 has 14 residues. The CDR3 is CASSQEGQGREQYF. The CDR3 DNA follows: TGTGCCAGCAGCCAAGAGGGACAGGGGCGCGAGCAGTACTTC.

This sequence joins TRBV11-3 and TRBJ2-1; 9 nucleotides line up with TRBD2. The CDR3 totals 16 residues. CDR1 SGHNT and CDR2 YENEEA come from the germline V gene. V lost 1 base to trimming and J lost 2 bases; unmatched junction nucleotides: 3. CDR3 sequence reads: CASSLGASGAYNEQFF. As DNA, the CDR3 is TGTGCCAGCAGCTTAGGGGCTAGCGGGGCCTACAATGAGCAGTTCTTC. Full variable domain (outside the CDR3, taken from reference TRBV11-3 and TRBJ2-1): EAGVVQSPRYKIIEKKQPVAFWCNPISGHNTLYWYLQNLGQGPELLIRYENEEAVDDSQLPKDRFSAERLKGVDSTLKIQPAELGDSAVYLCASSLGASGAYNEQFFGPGTRLTVL.

The chain employs TRBV6-4 and TRBJ2-2, with 7 bases matching TRBD2. The J segment lost 4 bases and the V segment lost 4 bases, leaving 0 bases of the junction unmatched. Germline V gene lookup returns CDR1 MRHNA and CDR2 SNTAGT. CDR3 length: 13 amino acids. CDR3 in DNA: TGTGCCAGCAGTGGGACTAGCACCGGGGAGCTGTTTTTT. This codes for CASSGTSTGELFF.

The V and J genes are TRBV11-3 and TRBJ1-3; D perhaps matches TRBD1 (6 bases). The germline V gene encodes CDR1 SGHNT and CDR2 YENEEA. The CDR3 has 15 residues. Trimming took off 5 bases at V and 4 bases at J, with 15 bases between the two ends. CDR3 loop: CASSARTGTGNTIYF. In nucleotides, the CDR3 is TGTGCCAGCAGCGCCCGCACAGGGACGGGAAACACCATATATTTT.

The chain employs TRBV27 and TRBJ2-2; no definite D call. V was pared by 5 bases and J by 0 bases, with 4 bases between. This CDR3 contains 13 residues. CDR1 MNHEY and CDR2 SMNVEV come from the germline V gene (reference sequence). CDR3 in DNA: TGTGCCAGCAGTCTAGCGAACACCGGGGAGCTGTTTTTT. This translates into CASSLANTGELFF.

J is TRBJ2-1 and V is TRBV12-5; 7 bases align to TRBD2. CDR1 is LGHNT, CDR2 FRNRAP, per germline. This CDR3 comprises 16 residues. V shed 6 bases and J 7 bases; nucleotides not matched to a gene: 15. CDR3 bases: TGTGCTAGTGGCCCCTCCGGGGCGGGAGTTTTGAATGAGCAGTTCTTC. The encoded protein is CASGPSGAGVLNEQFF.

The V and J genes are TRBV27 and TRBJ2-1; 9 bases agree with TRBD2. The germline gives CDR1 MNHEY, CDR2 SMNVEV (reference sequence). The CDR3 is made up of 15 amino acids. The V segment lost 8 bases and the J segment 6 bases; nucleotides outside the gene matches: 11. Here the CDR3 DNA reads TGTGCCAGCGGGCCCGGGACTAGCCTTTCCAATGAGCAGTTCTTC. It codes for CASGPGTSLSNEQFF.

This sequence joins TRBV11-3 and TRBJ2-4; perhaps TRBD2 as D (6 bases). Trimming shortened V by 4 bases and J by 7 bases, and 17 bases separated the two germline ends. The CDR3 runs 15 residues. Per the germline V gene, CDR1 is SGHNT and CDR2 is YENEEA. The CDR3 loop reads CASSSGGRQLNIQYF. In DNA, the CDR3 is TGTGCCAGCAGCTCCGGAGGGCGACAGTTGAACATTCAGTACTTC. The full variable domain, completed using reference TRBV11-3 and TRBJ2-4, is EAGVVQSPRYKIIEKKQPVAFWCNPISGHNTLYWYLQNLGQGPELLIRYENEEAVDDSQLPKDRFSAERLKGVDSTLKIQPAELGDSAVYLCASSSGGRQLNIQYFGAGTRLSVL.

The chain employs TRBV27 and TRBJ2-7; D remains ambiguous. Germline V gene data show CDR1 as MNHEY and CDR2 as SMNVEV (reference sequence). CDR3 length: 13 amino acids. The V end was cut by 3 bases, the J end by 6 bases, with 12 bases between. The CDR3 here is CASSLGTLGEQYF. The CDR3 DNA reads as TGTGCCAGCAGTTTGGGTACGCTAGGCGAGCAGTACTTC.

The V gene is TRBV6-4, the J gene TRBJ1-5; 7 nucleotides agree with TRBD1. CDR1 and CDR2 from the germline V gene are MRHNA and SNTAGT. After removal of 6 bases from V and 5 bases from J, the junction contained 22 bases not matched to a gene. This CDR3 has 19 residues. The CDR3 sequence: CASSRFRQGDGRRYQPQHF. In nucleotides, the CDR3 is TGTGCCAGCAGCCGCTTCCGACAGGGAGATGGAAGGCGTTATCAGCCCCAGCATTTT.

J is TRBJ2-3 and V is TRBV19; D not certain. This CDR3 has 14 amino acids. Trimming took 8 bases from V and 0 from J, leaving 12 bases between them. The germline V gene has CDR1 LNHDA and CDR2 SQIVND (reference sequence). This CDR3 is CASAATSSTDTQYF. Here the CDR3 DNA reads TGTGCCAGTGCGGCTACCTCTAGCACAGATACGCAGTATTTT. Variable domain in full (rest from reference TRBV19 and TRBJ2-3): DGGITQSPKYLFRKEGQNVTLSCEQNLNHDAMYWYRQDPGQGLRLIYYSQIVNDFQKGDIAEGYSVSREKKESFPLTVTSAQKNPTAFYLCASAATSSTDTQYFGPGTRLTVL.

V is TRBV5-1 and J is TRBJ2-7; 8 bases line up with TRBD1. With 0 bases clipped from V and 3 bases from J, the junction kept 2 bases outside the gene matches. The CDR3 runs 14 residues. The V gene's germline CDR1 is SGHRS and CDR2 YFSETQ. The CDR3 sequence: CASSLAGTGYEQYF. The DNA for the CDR3 is TGCGCCAGCAGCTTGGCCGGGACAGGCTACGAGCAGTACTTC.

The chain recombines TRBV6-6 with TRBJ2-7; TRBD2 agrees at 10 bases. Germline V gene sequence: CDR1 MNHNY, CDR2 SVGAGI (reference sequence). The V gene end was trimmed by 0 bases and the J gene end by 4 bases; junction bases not matched to a gene: 6. The CDR3 has 16 amino acids. The chain's CDR3 is CASSYSVPTSGYEQYF. In nucleotides, the CDR3 is TGTGCCAGCAGTTACTCGGTCCCGACTAGCGGGTACGAGCAGTACTTC.

This chain connects TRBV5-6 to TRBJ2-3, with TRBD2 identical over 12 bases. The CDR3 totals 16 residues. After removal of 3 bases from V and 2 bases from J, the junction contained 4 bases not matched to a gene. Germline-derived CDR1 and CDR2 are SGHDT and YYEEEE. This CDR3 is CASSYGLAGTTDTQYF. The CDR3 DNA reads TGTGCCAGCAGCTATGGACTAGCGGGGACCACAGATACGCAGTATTTT.

V is TRBV18 and J is TRBJ2-1; 10 bases are a match to TRBD2. The CDR3 has 16 amino acids. The germline V gene encodes CDR1 KGHSH and CDR2 LQKENI. The junction had 2 bases not matched to a gene; V was cut back by 3 bases and J by 0 bases. CDR3 nucleotide sequence: TGTGCCAGCTCACCGGCTAGCGGGAGCTCCTACAATGAGCAGTTCTTC. The encoded protein is CASSPASGSSYNEQFF. Filled out from reference TRBV18 and TRBJ2-1, the complete variable domain reads NAGVMQNPRHLVRRRGQEARLRCSPMKGHSHVYWYRQLPEEGLKFMVYLQKENIIDESGMPKERFSAEFPKEGPSILRIQQVVRGDSAAYFCASSPASGSSYNEQFFGPGTRLTVL.

V is TRBV7-9 and J is TRBJ1-1; 7 nucleotides agree with TRBD1. V shed 3 bases, J shed 4 bases, and the junction held 5 bases outside the gene matches. The CDR3 is 14 amino acids. Germline CDR1 and CDR2: SEHNR and FQNEAQ (reference sequence). CDR3 bases: TGTGCCAGCAGCTTGAAGGGGGCCGGCACTGAAGCTTTCTTT. Amino acids: CASSLKGAGTEAFF. Complete variable domain (other parts from reference TRBV7-9 and TRBJ1-1): DTGVSQNPRHKITKRGQNVTFRCDPISEHNRLYWYRQTLGQGPEFLTYFQNEAQLEKSRLLSDRFSAERPKGSFSTLEIQRTEQGDSAMYLCASSLKGAGTEAFFGQGTRLTVV.

The J gene is TRBJ1-1, the V gene TRBV12-5; possibly TRBD1 for D (6 bases). The length of the CDR3 is 19 residues. V was pared by 2 bases and J by 0 bases, with 22 bases between. Germline lookup yields CDR1 LGHNT and CDR2 FRNRAP. The CDR3 DNA is TGTGCTAGTGGTTTGACCACCGGGACACTCCGCCCGATGAACACTGAAGCTTTCTTT. Translated: CASGLTTGTLRPMNTEAFF.

The J gene is TRBJ1-1, the V gene TRBV9; D unresolved. Per the germline V gene, CDR1 is SGDLS and CDR2 is YYNGEE. CDR3 size: 15 residues. Trimming left V 4 bases short and J 10 bases short, with 23 bases between. CDR3 in amino acids: CASSPQQATYGGAFF. The CDR3 nucleotides read TGTGCCAGCAGCCCTCAGCAGGCTACCTATGGAGGAGCTTTCTTT. The full variable domain, completed using reference TRBV9 and TRBJ1-1, is DSGVTQTPKHLITATGQRVTLRCSPRSGDLSVYWYQQSLDQGLQFLIQYYNGEERAKGNILERFSAQQFPDLHSELNLSSLELGDSALYFCASSPQQATYGGAFFGQGTRLTVV.

The chain couples TRBV30 to TRBJ2-5; a weak D match, TRBD1 (5 bases). CDR1 and CDR2 from the germline V gene are GTSNPN and SVGIG (reference sequence). V was trimmed by 3 bases and J by 4 bases, leaving 12 bases between them. The CDR3 is made up of 13 amino acids. This CDR3 is CAWRGSGRETQYF. CDR3 coding DNA: TGTGCCTGGAGGGGGTCAGGGCGAGAGACCCAGTACTTC.